This T cell receptor beta chain was recorded in a study of T cell repertoires in cytomegalovirus infection. Study at large: CMV infection and matching HLA type were both indicated by public TCR beta signatures. Study outcomes and limitations: Carriers of CMV plus the relevant HLA were identified by cumulative public TCR beta family frequency.

The CDR3 consists of 17 residues. Germline V CDR1 and CDR2: LGHNA, YSLEER. The V end was cut by 3 bases, the J end by 2 bases, with 17 bases between. TCRdb reprocessed the reads via MiXCR and lists one record per CDR3 protein. The repertoire consists of fewer than 250,000 distinct CDR3 sequences, with roughly an eighth occurring once and the leading ten covering 1.6%. This clonotype was seen a handful of times. What it binds is not known. This TCR was sampled from a human donor in good health (CMV status not recorded). Some clones in this sample may be carry-over from other donors' samples. The gene calls are TRBV4-3 and TRBJ2-4; TRBD2 is a possible D gene (6 bases). Sequenced sample: PBMCs. The CDR3 sequence is CASSHVETGTPKNIQYF. In DNA, the CDR3 is TGCGCCAGCAGCCACGTCGAAACCGGGACTCCCAAAAACATTCAGTACTTC.